This T cell receptor (beta chain) was sequenced in a study of synovial regulatory T cells in juvenile arthritis. Study-level background: One patient received methotrexate plus infliximab; one lacked treatment information. Findings and limits, study-wide: Compared with other blood Treg cells, inflammation-associated Treg cells had reduced TCR diversity.

The data were produced by immunoSEQ multiplex PCR, yet TCRdb's version contains in-frame clones alone and is incomplete. The sample table sets out some 1,200 clones. According to its frequency, this clone is large (0.1 to 1%). Its matching antigen is unknown. The germline CDR1 and CDR2 sequences are LNHDA and SQIVND (reference sequence). This CDR3 spans 12 amino acids. DNA is not on record. The sample consisted of Treg cells from blood. Subset in this sample: HLA-DR+ inflammation-associated blood Treg cells. V is TRBV19 and J is TRBJ2-1; TCRdb indicates TRBD2, and absent DNA this call remains unverified. The receptor comes from a donor aged 2 to 35 with juvenile idiopathic arthritis. The CDR3 sequence is CASSIGRVEQFF. The whole variable domain, remainder taken from reference TRBV19 and TRBJ2-1, is DGGITQSPKYLFRKEGQNVTLSCEQNLNHDAMYWYRQDPGQGLRLIYYSQIVNDFQKGDIAEGYSVSREKKESFPLTVTSAQKNPTAFYLCASSIGRVEQFFGPGTRLTVL.